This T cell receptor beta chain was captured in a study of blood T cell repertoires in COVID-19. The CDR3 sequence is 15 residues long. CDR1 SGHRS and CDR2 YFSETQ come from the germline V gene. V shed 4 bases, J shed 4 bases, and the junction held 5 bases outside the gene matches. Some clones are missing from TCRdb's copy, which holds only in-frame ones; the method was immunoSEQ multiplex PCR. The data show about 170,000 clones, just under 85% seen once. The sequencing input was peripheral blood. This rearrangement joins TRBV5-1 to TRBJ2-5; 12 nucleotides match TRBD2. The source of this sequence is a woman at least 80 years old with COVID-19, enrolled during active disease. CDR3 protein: CASSTATSGRETQYF. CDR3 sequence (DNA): TGCGCCAGCAGCACAGCGACTAGCGGGAGAGAGACCCAGTACTTC. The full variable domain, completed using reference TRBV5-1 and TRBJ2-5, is KAGVTQTPRYLIKTRGQQVTLSCSPISGHRSVSWYQQTPGQGLQFLFEYFSETQRNKGNFPGRFSGRQFSNSRSEMNVSTLELGDSALYLCASSTATSGRETQYFGPGTRLLVL.